The 9 T cell receptor beta chains presented below share a single source sample, sequenced in a study of early T cells in non-severe SARS-CoV-2 infection. A single record per CDR3 protein comes from TCRdb applying MiXCR to the 5' RACE reads. The data contain about 94,000 distinct CDR3 sequences, roughly 13% of them seen just once; the ten biggest clones take up approximately 2%. The sequencing input was whole blood. The source of these receptors is an adult who was a healthcare worker with PCR-confirmed SARS-CoV-2 infection or an uninfected control (not recorded which).

The chain carries TRBV6-5 and TRBJ1-2; no clear D gene. There are 15 residues in the CDR3. V shed 5 bases and J shed 3 bases, with 16 bases lying between them. CDR1 and CDR2 (germline): MNHEY, SVGAGI. The CDR3 is CASSNRADFYYGYTF. The DNA of the CDR3 is TGTGCCAGCAGTAACCGGGCAGACTTTTACTATGGCTACACCTTC.

The V call is TRBV9, the J call TRBJ1-2; 11 nucleotides align to TRBD1. The germline gives CDR1 SGDLS, CDR2 YYNGEE. CDR3 length equals 16 residues. V shed 3 bases, J shed 6 bases, and the junction held 10 bases outside the gene matches. CDR3 sequence (DNA): TGTGCCAGCAGCGGAACCGTAGGACAGGGGGCGAATGGCTACACCTTC. As protein: CASSGTVGQGANGYTF.

This clonotype occurred many times. Here the CDR3 DNA reads TGCGCCAGCAGGTTTGGACAGGGGAACAATGAGCAGTTCTTC. This gives the protein CASRFGQGNNEQFF. This chain connects TRBV5-1 to TRBJ2-1, with 9 bases that match TRBD1. Germline-derived CDR1 and CDR2 are SGHRS and YFSETQ. The CDR3 length is 14 residues. Germline trimming cut 5 bases from V and 5 bases from J; bases unmatched to any gene: 5.

In DNA form, the CDR3 reads TGTGCCAGCAGTCGAGGGGGCGAGGACTATGGCTACACCTTC. It codes for CASSRGGEDYGYTF. This chain connects TRBV11-3 to TRBJ1-2; TRBD1 matches at 7 bases. This CDR3 is built from 14 residues. Germline lookup yields CDR1 SGHNT and CDR2 YENEEA. The J segment lost 3 bases and the V segment lost 6 bases, leaving 7 bases of the junction unmatched.

Many counts were recorded for this clonotype. V and J are TRBV7-2 and TRBJ2-2; the D is unclear. This CDR3 is 14 amino acids long. V shed 5 bases and J shed 5 bases, with 12 bases lying between them. The germline gives CDR1 SGHTA, CDR2 FQGNSA. The CDR3 bases are TGTGCCAGCAGCATCCCCCGGCGGACCGGGGAGCTGTTTTTT. Amino acids: CASSIPRRTGELFF.

The sample holds one count of this clonotype. With a much larger clone just one base away, this may be a read error. The V call is TRBV12-3 or TRBV12-4, the J call TRBJ1-2; weak D call: TRBD1 (5 bases). The CDR3 runs 16 residues. The CDR3 is CANSLSGGGHSYGYTF. CDR3 nucleotides: TGTGCCAACAGTTTATCGGGCGGCGGACACTCCTATGGCTACACCTTC.

Regarding this clonotype: Possible read error: a much larger clone is one base away. The rearrangement joins TRBV29-1 to TRBJ2-7; D is unclear. The V gene's germline CDR1 is SQVTM and CDR2 ANQGSEA. V lost 6 bases to trimming and J lost 6 bases, with 24 bases between them. The CDR3 consists of 15 residues. The DNA for the CDR3 is TGCAGCGTCCGTAGTCAGGACCTAACGACTGCCGAGCAGTACTTC. Its translation: CSVRSQDLTTAEQYF.

The genes are TRBV11-2 and TRBJ1-6; D not certain. Trimming took off 5 bases at V and 1 base at J, with 6 bases between the two ends. The CDR3 consists of 14 residues. Germline assignment: CDR1 SGHAT and CDR2 FQNNGV. The CDR3 sequence is CASSERSYNSPLHF. The CDR3 bases are TGTGCCAGCAGCGAGAGGTCCTATAATTCACCCCTCCACTTT.

This clonotype was seen only a few times. The gene calls are TRBV7-9 and TRBJ2-1; 7 nucleotides agree with TRBD1. Germline CDR1 reads SEHNR; CDR2 reads FQNEAQ (reference sequence). The CDR3 has 16 residues. The ends lost 1 base at V and 0 bases at J; junction bases unmatched: 3. The CDR3 DNA sequence: TGTGCCAGCAGCTTAGAGGGGGCCTACTCCTACAATGAGCAGTTCTTC. Residues: CASSLEGAYSYNEQFF. Full variable domain (rest looked up from reference TRBV7-9 and TRBJ2-1): DTGVSQNPRHKITKRGQNVTFRCDPISEHNRLYWYRQTLGQGPEFLTYFQNEAQLEKSRLLSDRFSAERPKGSFSTLEIQRTEQGDSAMYLCASSLEGAYSYNEQFFGPGTRLTVL.